The clone carrying this TCR beta chain was detected once. Its antigen remains unidentified. The sample is drawn from a study of blood T cells in healthy people across ages. Combining a sample-barcoded 5' primer with a J-beta primer mix, a second PCR ran for 7 to 11 cycles. Via MiXCR, TCRdb re-called the 5' RACE reads, giving one row per CDR3 protein. Altogether around 1,700,000 distinct CDR3 sequences are present, approximately 28% being singletons, with the ten largest covering less than 9.5%. General study results and limits: Long-lived donors had more naive CD4+ cells and higher diversity than aged donors.

The germline V gene has CDR1 LNHNV and CDR2 YYDKDF (reference sequence). This CDR3 is built from 16 residues. V lost 1 base and J 9 bases, leaving 21 bases between the germline ends. Sequencing used blood. The TCR comes from a young woman in good health. The rearrangement uses TRBV15 and TRBJ2-5, with D maybe TRBD2 (7 bases). CDR3 sequence: CATSRGFGGGREAQYF. The CDR3 nucleotides read TGTGCCACCAGCAGAGGATTCGGCGGGGGCCGGGAGGCCCAGTACTTC.